The rows below give T cell receptor beta chains drawn from one sample of a study of shared T cell receptors in the human thymus. Only in-frame clones appear in the TCRdb table, and some are missing; sequencing was by immunoSEQ multiplex PCR. This sample has roughly 700,000 clones, with around 87% found just once. These data were likewise used in another study, on human thymus T cells.

The material sequenced was thymocytes. These receptors were obtained from a boy under three years old with a congenital heart defect. Both conserved end residues are trimmed from each CDR3. Fields, in order: V gene, J gene, clone size, CDR3 protein. Size is stated for part of the rows, as once, few or many counts, or as a class when the clone is expanded.

v_call: TRBV4-3; j_call: TRBJ1-4; clone_size: .; cdr3_aa: ASSQDTYGATNEKLF
v_call: TRBV6-6; j_call: TRBJ2-7; clone_size: .; cdr3_aa: ASSYLGHPWEQY
v_call: TRBV27; j_call: TRBJ2-5; clone_size: .; cdr3_aa: ASSPSGRGETQY
v_call: TRBV10-3; j_call: TRBJ2-3; clone_size: .; cdr3_aa: ASNNSGRADTQY
v_call: TRBV27; j_call: TRBJ2-3; clone_size: .; cdr3_aa: ARPWRGEGDTQY
v_call: TRBV9; j_call: TRBJ2-1; clone_size: .; cdr3_aa: ASARGLESYNEQF
v_call: TRBV4-1; j_call: TRBJ2-1; clone_size: .; cdr3_aa: ASSQTGLGGGEQF
v_call: TRBV15; j_call: TRBJ1-4; clone_size: .; cdr3_aa: ATSRANRVTNEKLF
v_call: TRBV28; j_call: TRBJ2-6; clone_size: .; cdr3_aa: ASSLSGPHRGPSGANVLT
v_call: TRBV12-1; j_call: TRBJ2-5; clone_size: .; cdr3_aa: ASSFGSRLAVGKTQY
v_call: TRBV28; j_call: TRBJ2-7; clone_size: .; cdr3_aa: ASSLTGTLYEQY
v_call: TRBV7-6; j_call: TRBJ1-1; clone_size: .; cdr3_aa: ASSLPHLLTEAF
v_call: TRBV11-3; j_call: TRBJ2-7; clone_size: .; cdr3_aa: ASEWRGNYEQY
v_call: TRBV30; j_call: TRBJ1-2; clone_size: .; cdr3_aa: AWSLALGSANYGYT
v_call: TRBV2; j_call: TRBJ2-3; clone_size: once; cdr3_aa: AERRGSTDTQY
v_call: TRBV5-4; j_call: TRBJ2-7; clone_size: few; cdr3_aa: ASTPGGDRYEQY
v_call: TRBV27; j_call: TRBJ2-1; clone_size: .; cdr3_aa: ASSLLASGDNEQF
v_call: TRBV4-1; j_call: TRBJ2-7; clone_size: .; cdr3_aa: ASSQHSGDQY
v_call: TRBV9; j_call: TRBJ2-1; clone_size: .; cdr3_aa: ASSDMGQPNSNEQF
v_call: TRBV5-1; j_call: TRBJ2-5; clone_size: .; cdr3_aa: ASSQPQIETQY
v_call: TRBV7-9; j_call: TRBJ2-3; clone_size: .; cdr3_aa: ASNLALFTDTQY
v_call: TRBV4-3; j_call: TRBJ2-3; clone_size: .; cdr3_aa: ASSPYYWTSGISTDTQY
v_call: TRBV12-5; j_call: TRBJ2-7; clone_size: .; cdr3_aa: ASGLGLAGAYEQY
v_call: TRBV18; j_call: TRBJ1-2; clone_size: .; cdr3_aa: ASSPAGNYGYT
v_call: TRBV27; j_call: TRBJ1-2; clone_size: .; cdr3_aa: ASRDRGNYGYT
v_call: TRBV6-1; j_call: TRBJ1-1; clone_size: .; cdr3_aa: AIQLPGHHHTEAF
v_call: TRBV29-1; j_call: TRBJ1-1; clone_size: .; cdr3_aa: SVDFGTGKNTEAF
v_call: TRBV6-5; j_call: TRBJ2-7; clone_size: .; cdr3_aa: ASSYSVTGQVYEQY
v_call: TRBV13; j_call: TRBJ2-3; clone_size: .; cdr3_aa: ASSPFHLAGVADTQY
v_call: TRBV4-3; j_call: TRBJ2-7; clone_size: .; cdr3_aa: ASGEAGVRVYTYEQY
v_call: TRBV5-1; j_call: TRBJ2-3; clone_size: once; cdr3_aa: ASSLGQGAIAQY
v_call: TRBV7-9; j_call: TRBJ2-7; clone_size: .; cdr3_aa: ASSSDGGSYEQY
v_call: TRBV19; j_call: TRBJ1-1; clone_size: .; cdr3_aa: ASSSGLNTEAF
v_call: TRBV4-3; j_call: TRBJ2-7; clone_size: once; cdr3_aa: ASSQGSSGLVSYEQY
v_call: TRBV11-3; j_call: TRBJ2-1; clone_size: .; cdr3_aa: ASSPPRIPNEQF